This TCR beta chain was identified during a study of blood T cell repertoires in COVID-19. The protocol was immunoSEQ multiplex PCR, while the TCRdb copy is restricted to in-frame clones and leaves out a portion. This table holds about 250,000 clones, 85% to 90% found once. This clone was observed a handful of times. Participant reports of clinical history set cohort assignment. V was clipped by 0 bases and J by 5 bases, with 11 bases between them. Germline V gene lookup returns CDR1 MNHEY and CDR2 SMNVEV (reference sequence). This CDR3 has 14 amino acids. This TCR came from a man between 18 and 29 years old who had recovered from COVID-19. V usage is TRBV27 and J usage is TRBJ2-7; D may be TRBD1 (5 bases). Material: PBMCs or T cells enriched from blood (not recorded which). CDR3 sequence: CASSLSGRVHEQYF. The DNA of the CDR3 is TGTGCCAGCAGTTTATCAGGCAGGGTCCACGAGCAGTACTTC.